A single sample is the source of the 17 T cell receptor beta chains below, sequenced in a study of T cell changes during pregnancy in multiple sclerosis. The table came from immunoSEQ multiplex PCR; TCRdb's copy has only in-frame clones and leaves some out. The sample shows 73,000 or so clones, more than 80% of them seen only once. Specimen: peripheral blood, collected in the second trimester of pregnancy. The receptors stem from a female donor with multiple sclerosis, enrolled in a pregnancy study.

This chain connects TRBV7-2 to TRBJ2-2; the D gene is possibly TRBD1 (6 bases). The CDR3 extends over 15 amino acids. V lost 5 bases and J 5 bases, leaving 15 bases between the germline ends. The V gene's germline CDR1 is SGHTA and CDR2 FQGNSA. The CDR3 DNA follows: TGTGCCAGCAGCCTCAAGATACAGGGAACCGGGGAGCTGTTTTTT. This translates into CASSLKIQGTGELFF.

This clone has a single count. V and J are TRBV5-1 and TRBJ2-1, with a weak D call TRBD1 (5 bases). Per the germline V gene, CDR1 is SGHRS and CDR2 is YFSETQ. The CDR3 length is 13 residues. Trimming took 4 bases from V and 9 from J, leaving 14 bases between them. The CDR3 sequence is CASSVRGVGEQFF. The CDR3 DNA reads as TGCGCCAGCAGCGTAAGGGGTGTTGGTGAGCAGTTCTTC.

The V gene is TRBV30, the J gene TRBJ1-3; 7 nucleotides match TRBD1. With 2 bases clipped from V and 9 bases from J, the junction kept 4 bases outside the gene matches. CDR1 is GTSNPN and CDR2 is SVGIG in the germline V gene (reference sequence). The CDR3 loop spans 12 amino acids. CDR3 DNA sequence: TGTGCCTGGAGTTCCTCAGGGGGCACCATATATTTT. Translation: CAWSSSGGTIYF.

V and J are TRBV9 and TRBJ2-2; no definite D call. This CDR3 has 14 residues. Germline V gene data show CDR1 as SGDLS and CDR2 as YYNGEE. Trimming removed 2 bases at V and 7 bases at J, with 12 bases between. The CDR3 bases are TGTGCCAGCAGCGTTGCAGCGTGGAACGGGGAGCTGTTTTTT. Its protein is CASSVAAWNGELFF.

V gene TRBV6-4 combines with J gene TRBJ2-1; 16 nucleotides agree with TRBD2. CDR1 MRHNA and CDR2 SNTAGT come from the germline V gene. The CDR3 totals 16 residues. The ends lost 0 bases at V and 10 bases at J; junction bases unmatched: 3. CDR3 amino acids: CASSDSGTSGGAEQFF. In nucleotides, the CDR3 is TGTGCCAGCAGTGACTCGGGGACTAGCGGGGGGGCCGAGCAGTTCTTC.

This chain connects TRBV15 to TRBJ1-2; unclear D gene. CDR3 length: 17 amino acids. V shed 0 bases and J shed 5 bases, with 19 bases lying between them. The germline V gene has CDR1 LNHNV and CDR2 YYDKDF (reference sequence). CDR3 sequence reads: CATSRDAGRRLSYGYTF. The CDR3 DNA reads TGTGCCACCAGCAGAGATGCGGGCAGGCGGCTTTCATATGGCTACACCTTC.

The chain uses TRBV5-6 and TRBJ2-5; 7 nucleotides match TRBD2. Germline V lookup: CDR1 SGHDT, CDR2 YYEEEE. The CDR3 consists of 13 residues. V shed 4 bases, J shed 5 bases, and the junction held 5 bases outside the gene matches. CDR3 DNA sequence: TGTGCCAGCAGCCCGACTAGCAGTGAGACCCAGTACTTC. As protein: CASSPTSSETQYF.

The chain couples TRBV6-5 to TRBJ1-1; TRBD1 might be the D (5 bases). From germline, CDR1 is MNHEY and CDR2 SVGAGI. Trimming stripped 2 bases from V and 3 bases from J, with 10 bases between. The CDR3 is 14 amino acids. The DNA for the CDR3 is TGTGCCAGCAGTTACAGGGGTCGGGACACTGAAGCTTTCTTT. This sequence encodes CASSYRGRDTEAFF.

The gene calls are TRBV6-5 and TRBJ1-5, with D tentatively TRBD1 (6 bases). Germline-derived CDR1 and CDR2 are MNHEY and SVGAGI. V was shortened by 6 bases and J by 2 bases, with 11 bases between the two germline ends. The CDR3 totals 14 residues. The CDR3 coding sequence is TGTGCCAGCAGCTACAGGACAGGCAATCAGCCCCAGCATTTT. Protein: CASSYRTGNQPQHF.

This rearrangement joins TRBV11-2 to TRBJ2-7, with D unclear. With 4 bases removed from V and 3 bases from J, the gap between germline ends came to 13 bases. Germline V gives CDR1 SGHAT, CDR2 FQNNGV. The CDR3 contains 14 residues. The CDR3 reads CASSSSPRGYEQYF. As DNA, the CDR3 is TGTGCCAGCAGCTCCTCACCAAGAGGCTACGAGCAGTACTTC.

The chain combines TRBV6-5 with TRBJ2-2, with a possible D match to TRBD1 (6 bases). Germline V lookup: CDR1 MNHEY, CDR2 SVGAGI. This CDR3 region has 15 residues. Trimming took off 6 bases at V and 6 bases at J, with 17 bases between the two ends. The CDR3 protein is CASRQQGLTAGELFF. In DNA form, the CDR3 reads TGTGCCAGCAGACAACAGGGTCTCACGGCCGGGGAGCTGTTTTTT.

The gene calls are TRBV30 and TRBJ2-7; unclear D gene. Germline assignment: CDR1 GTSNPN and CDR2 SVGIG (reference sequence). CDR3 length: 12 amino acids. The V end lost 1 base, the J end lost 1 base, and 5 bases lay between the germline ends. For the CDR3, the DNA is TGTGCCTGGAGTGCCAGTTCCTACGAGCAGTACTTC. This gives the protein CAWSASSYEQYF.

The rearrangement joins TRBV7-2 to TRBJ1-4, with D unclear. The V end lost 1 base, the J end lost 11 bases, and 11 bases lay between the germline ends. There are 13 residues in the CDR3. The V gene's germline CDR1 is SGHTA and CDR2 FQGNSA. CDR3 sequence: CASSLDPDRKLFF. In DNA form, the CDR3 reads TGTGCCAGCAGCTTAGACCCCGATCGGAAACTGTTTTTT.

The V gene is TRBV23-1, the J gene TRBJ2-4, with D perhaps TRBD1 (6 bases). Being an ORF, TRBV23-1 has a function that is uncertain. CDR3 length: 17 residues. The V end lost 6 bases, the J end lost 0 bases, and 18 bases lay between the germline ends. The CDR3 reads CASSTTGQTVAKNIQYF. The CDR3 DNA reads TGCGCCAGCAGCACTACTGGACAGACCGTAGCCAAAAACATTCAGTACTTC.

The chain is built from TRBV9 and TRBJ1-6; D is uncertain. The CDR3 sequence is 15 residues long. The V gene lost 0 bases and the J gene lost 9 bases, with 13 bases spanning the gap. CDR1 SGDLS and CDR2 YYNGEE come from the germline V gene. The CDR3 DNA reads TGTGCCAGCAGCGTAGGGGGAGTTGGTGGTTCACCCCTCCACTTT. Translated, it gives CASSVGGVGGSPLHF.

The gene calls are TRBV13 and TRBJ2-3, with 9 bases aligning to TRBD2. With V trimmed by 5 bases and J by 6 bases, 12 bases remained unmatched. The CDR3 is 16 residues long. Germline lookup yields CDR1 PRHDT and CDR2 FYEKMQ (reference sequence). The CDR3 protein is CASSIRTSALGDTQYF. CDR3 coding DNA: TGTGCCAGCAGCATCCGGACTAGCGCCCTCGGGGATACGCAGTATTTT.

This rearrangement joins TRBV6-1 to TRBJ1-2; D gene ambiguous. Germline V CDR1 and CDR2: MNHNS, SASEGT. This CDR3 spans 13 amino acids. CDR3 bases: TGTGCTTATACATCCCAGGCCCTCTATGGCTACACCTTC. Protein product: CAYTSQALYGYTF.